The entry below describes one T cell receptor (beta chain). The antigen is not known. The sample is drawn from a study of T cell responses to AZD1222 COVID-19 vaccine. Study outcomes and limitations: Across spike, vaccine-associated CD4 TCRs were found, dominant at 160-218 and 743-854. Nearly half of unique spike-specific TCRs reportedly avoided B.1.351 and B.1.1.7 mutated regions. White British donors predominated, females outnumbered males, and clonal diversity was possibly underestimated.

The germline CDR1 and CDR2 sequences are SGDLS and YYNGEE. V was clipped by 5 bases and J by 6 bases, with 11 bases between them. The CDR3 length is 12 residues. Clones were sequenced by immunoSEQ multiplex PCR, and TCRdb holds only the in-frame ones, with some missing. The table includes under 200,000 clones, over 85% detected once. V gene TRBV9 combines with J gene TRBJ1-2, with unresolved D. The source was peripheral blood, collected 28 days after the second dose of the MenACWY control vaccine. The sequence came from an adult who received the MenACWY meningococcal vaccine as a control. The CDR3 is CASRAYADGYTF. CDR3 bases: TGTGCCAGCAGGGCCTACGCGGATGGCTACACCTTC.